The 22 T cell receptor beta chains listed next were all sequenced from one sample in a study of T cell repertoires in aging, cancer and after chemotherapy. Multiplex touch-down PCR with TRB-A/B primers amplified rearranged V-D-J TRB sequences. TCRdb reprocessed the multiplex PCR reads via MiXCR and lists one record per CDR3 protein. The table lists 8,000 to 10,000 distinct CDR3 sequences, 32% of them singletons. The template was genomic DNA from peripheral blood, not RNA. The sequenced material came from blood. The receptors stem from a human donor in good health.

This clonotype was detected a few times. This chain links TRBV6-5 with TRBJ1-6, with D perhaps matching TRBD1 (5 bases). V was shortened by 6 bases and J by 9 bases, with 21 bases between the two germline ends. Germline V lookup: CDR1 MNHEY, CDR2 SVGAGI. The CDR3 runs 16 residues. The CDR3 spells CASRVDLRGGISPLHF. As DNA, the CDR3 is TGTGCCAGCAGAGTCGACCTTCGCGGGGGTATTTCACCCCTCCACTTT.

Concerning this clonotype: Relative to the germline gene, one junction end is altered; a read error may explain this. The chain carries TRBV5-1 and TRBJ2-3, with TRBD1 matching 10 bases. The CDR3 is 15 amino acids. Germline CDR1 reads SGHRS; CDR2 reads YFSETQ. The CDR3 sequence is CASRLGQGNTDTQYF. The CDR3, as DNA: TGCGCCAGCAGATTGGGACAGGGGAACACAGATACGCAGTATTTT. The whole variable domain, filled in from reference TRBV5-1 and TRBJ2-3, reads KAGVTQTPRYLIKTRGQQVTLSCSPISGHRSVSWYQQTPGQGLQFLFEYFSETQRNKGNFPGRFSGRQFSNSRSEMNVSTLELGDSALYLCASRLGQGNTDTQYFGPGTRLTVL.

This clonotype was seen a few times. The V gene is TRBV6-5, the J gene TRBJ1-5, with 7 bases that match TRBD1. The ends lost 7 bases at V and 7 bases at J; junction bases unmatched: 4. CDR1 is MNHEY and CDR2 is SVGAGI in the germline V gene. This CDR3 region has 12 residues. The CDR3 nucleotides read TGTGCCAGCAACGAGGGGGCGCAGCCCCAGCATTTT. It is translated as CASNEGAQPQHF.

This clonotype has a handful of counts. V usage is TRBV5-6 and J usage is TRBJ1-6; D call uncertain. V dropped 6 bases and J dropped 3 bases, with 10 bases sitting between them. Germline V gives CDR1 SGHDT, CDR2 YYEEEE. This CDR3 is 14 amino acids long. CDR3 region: CASNDQVYNSPLHF. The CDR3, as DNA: TGTGCCAGCAATGACCAAGTCTATAATTCACCCCTCCACTTT.

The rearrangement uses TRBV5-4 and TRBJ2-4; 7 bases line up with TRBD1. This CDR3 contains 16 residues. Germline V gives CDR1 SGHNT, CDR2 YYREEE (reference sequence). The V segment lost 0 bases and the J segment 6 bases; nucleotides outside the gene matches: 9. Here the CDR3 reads CASSLGASRGINIQYF. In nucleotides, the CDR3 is TGTGCCAGCAGCTTGGGGGCAAGCAGGGGGATAAACATTCAGTACTTC.

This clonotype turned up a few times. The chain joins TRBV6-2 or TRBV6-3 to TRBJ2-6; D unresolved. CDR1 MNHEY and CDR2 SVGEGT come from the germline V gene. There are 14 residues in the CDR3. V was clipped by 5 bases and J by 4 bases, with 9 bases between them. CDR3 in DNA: TGTGCCAGCAGTAGACTTAGGGGGGCCAACGTCCTGACTTTC. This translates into CASSRLRGANVLTF.

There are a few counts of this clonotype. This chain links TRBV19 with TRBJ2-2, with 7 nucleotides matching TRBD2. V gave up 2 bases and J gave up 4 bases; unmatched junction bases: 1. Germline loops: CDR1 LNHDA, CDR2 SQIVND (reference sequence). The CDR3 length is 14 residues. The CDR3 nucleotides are TGTGCCAGTAGTATACGGACTAGCACCGGGGAGCTGTTTTTT. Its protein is CASSIRTSTGELFF.

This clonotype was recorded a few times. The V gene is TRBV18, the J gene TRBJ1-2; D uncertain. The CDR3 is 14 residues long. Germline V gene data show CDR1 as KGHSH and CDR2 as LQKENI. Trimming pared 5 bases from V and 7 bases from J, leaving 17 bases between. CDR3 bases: TGTGCCAGCTCATACTCGGAGGGTTGGAGTGGCTACACCTTC. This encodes CASSYSEGWSGYTF.

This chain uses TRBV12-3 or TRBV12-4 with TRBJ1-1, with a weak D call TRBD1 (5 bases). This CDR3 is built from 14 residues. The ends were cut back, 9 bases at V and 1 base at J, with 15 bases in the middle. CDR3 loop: CASTRGEKNTEAFF. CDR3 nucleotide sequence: TGTGCCAGTACACGAGGGGAAAAGAACACTGAAGCTTTCTTT.

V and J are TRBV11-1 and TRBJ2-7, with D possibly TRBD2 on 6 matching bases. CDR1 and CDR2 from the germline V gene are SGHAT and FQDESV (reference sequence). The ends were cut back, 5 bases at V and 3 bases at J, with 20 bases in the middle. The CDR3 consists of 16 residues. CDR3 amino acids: CASSRGSDGGIYEQYF. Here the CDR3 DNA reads TGTGCCAGCAGCCGAGGGTCTGATGGCGGGATCTACGAGCAGTACTTC.

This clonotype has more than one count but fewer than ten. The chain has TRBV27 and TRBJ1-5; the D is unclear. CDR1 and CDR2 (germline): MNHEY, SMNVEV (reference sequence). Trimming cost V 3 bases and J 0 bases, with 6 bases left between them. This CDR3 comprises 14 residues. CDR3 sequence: CASSFEASNQPQHF. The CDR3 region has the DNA TGTGCCAGCAGTTTTGAGGCTAGCAATCAGCCCCAGCATTTT.

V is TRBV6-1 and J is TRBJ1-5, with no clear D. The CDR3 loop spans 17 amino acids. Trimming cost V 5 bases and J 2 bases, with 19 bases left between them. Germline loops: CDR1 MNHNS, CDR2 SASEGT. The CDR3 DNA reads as TGTGCCAGCAGTTACCCCCCCGGCGTTATGGGCAATCAGCCCCAGCATTTT. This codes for CASSYPPGVMGNQPQHF.

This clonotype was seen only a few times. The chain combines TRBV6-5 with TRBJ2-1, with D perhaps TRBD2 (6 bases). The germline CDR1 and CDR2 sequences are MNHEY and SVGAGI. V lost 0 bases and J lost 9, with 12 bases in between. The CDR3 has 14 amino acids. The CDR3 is CASSYSEGRTEQFF. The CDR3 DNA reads TGTGCCAGCAGTTACTCGGAGGGTAGGACTGAGCAGTTCTTC.

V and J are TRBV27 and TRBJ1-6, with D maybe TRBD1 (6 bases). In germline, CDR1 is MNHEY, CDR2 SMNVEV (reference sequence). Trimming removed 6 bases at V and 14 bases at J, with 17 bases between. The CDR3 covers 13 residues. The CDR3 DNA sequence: TGTGCCAGCAGGCAATCAGGGGAGTTGGCCCTCCACTTT. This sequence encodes CASRQSGELALHF.

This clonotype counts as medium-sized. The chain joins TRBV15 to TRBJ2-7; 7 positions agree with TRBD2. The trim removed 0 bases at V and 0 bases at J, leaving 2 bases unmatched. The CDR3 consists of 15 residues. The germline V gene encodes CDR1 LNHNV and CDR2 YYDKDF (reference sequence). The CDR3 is CATSRETGGSYEQYF. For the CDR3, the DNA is TGTGCCACCAGCAGAGAAACGGGGGGCTCCTACGAGCAGTACTTC. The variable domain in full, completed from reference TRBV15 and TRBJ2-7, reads DAMVIQNPRYQVTQFGKPVTLSCSQTLNHNVMYWYQQKSSQAPKLLFHYYDKDFNNEADTPDNFQSRRPNTSFCFLDIRSPGLGDTAMYLCATSRETGGSYEQYFGPGTRLTVT.

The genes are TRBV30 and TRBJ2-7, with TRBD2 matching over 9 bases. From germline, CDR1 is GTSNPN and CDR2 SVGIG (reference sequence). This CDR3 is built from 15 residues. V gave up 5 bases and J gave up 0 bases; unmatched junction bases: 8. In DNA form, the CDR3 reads TGTGCCTGGGCGGGGGGGCCTTCGCGCTCCTACGAGCAGTACTTC. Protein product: CAWAGGPSRSYEQYF.

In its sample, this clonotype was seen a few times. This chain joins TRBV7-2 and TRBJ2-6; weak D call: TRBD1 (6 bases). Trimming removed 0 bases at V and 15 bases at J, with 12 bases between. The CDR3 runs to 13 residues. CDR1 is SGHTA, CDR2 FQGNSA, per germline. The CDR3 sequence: CASSLATGFDLTF. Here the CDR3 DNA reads TGTGCCAGCAGCTTAGCTACAGGGTTCGACCTGACTTTC.

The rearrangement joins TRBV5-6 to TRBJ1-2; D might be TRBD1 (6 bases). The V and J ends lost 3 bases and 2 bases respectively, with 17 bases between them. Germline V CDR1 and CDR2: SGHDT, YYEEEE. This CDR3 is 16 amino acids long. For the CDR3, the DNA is TGTGCCAGCAGCTGGACAGCGACTATGGTGAACTATGGCTACACCTTC. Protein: CASSWTATMVNYGYTF.

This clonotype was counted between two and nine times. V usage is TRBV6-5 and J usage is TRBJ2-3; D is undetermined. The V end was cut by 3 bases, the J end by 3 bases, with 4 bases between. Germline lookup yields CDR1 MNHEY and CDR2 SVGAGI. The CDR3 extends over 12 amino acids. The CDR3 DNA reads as TGTGCCAGCAGTTATGGTACAGATACGCAGTATTTT. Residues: CASSYGTDTQYF.

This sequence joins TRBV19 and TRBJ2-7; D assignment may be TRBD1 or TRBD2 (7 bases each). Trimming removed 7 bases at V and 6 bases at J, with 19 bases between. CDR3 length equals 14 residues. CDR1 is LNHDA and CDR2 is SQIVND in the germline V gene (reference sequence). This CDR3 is CASTPGGGPREQYF. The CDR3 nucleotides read TGTGCCAGTACTCCAGGGGGGGGTCCCCGCGAGCAGTACTTC.

This CDR3 reads CASSIGIGREDNQPQHF. In DNA form, the CDR3 reads TGTGCCAGTAGTATAGGGATAGGGAGAGAGGACAATCAGCCCCAGCATTTT. V and J are TRBV19 and TRBJ1-5; the D is unclear. Trimming shortened V by 1 base and J by 3 bases, and 16 bases separated the two germline ends. The germline CDR1 and CDR2 sequences are LNHDA and SQIVND (reference sequence). The CDR3 sequence is 17 residues long.

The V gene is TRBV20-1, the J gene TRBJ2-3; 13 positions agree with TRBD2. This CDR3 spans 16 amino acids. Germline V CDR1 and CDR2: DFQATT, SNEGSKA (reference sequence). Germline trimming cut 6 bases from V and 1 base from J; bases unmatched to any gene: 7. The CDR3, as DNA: TGCAGTGCCCAGGGGACTAGCGGGGCCCGCACAGATACGCAGTATTTT. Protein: CSAQGTSGARTDTQYF.